The next 2 T cell receptor beta chains were all read from a single sample in a study of CD8 T cells in ankylosing spondylitis. MiXCR was run by TCRdb on the 5' RACE reads, yielding one entry per CDR3 protein. The profile shows 180,000 or so distinct CDR3 sequences, around 10% of them singletons. Input material: blood, either unsorted or a sorted T cell fraction (not recorded which). These receptors all stem from a male donor with ankylosing spondylitis or in good health (not recorded which).

This clonotype was recorded a few times. CDR3 residues: CASSLDGVGRDTSYNEQFF. The CDR3 nucleotides are TGTGCCAGCAGCTTAGACGGTGTGGGGCGGGATACCTCCTACAATGAGCAGTTCTTC. The V and J genes are TRBV11-1 and TRBJ2-1; D may be TRBD2 (6 bases). CDR1 and CDR2 from the germline V gene are SGHAT and FQDESV (reference sequence). This CDR3 comprises 19 residues. The V gene lost 1 base and the J gene lost 0 bases, with 19 bases spanning the gap.

This clonotype has more than one count but fewer than ten. The chain links TRBV6-2 or TRBV6-3 to TRBJ1-6, with 7 bases that match TRBD1. The germline CDR1 and CDR2 sequences are MNHEY and SVGEGT. The length of the CDR3 is 13 residues. With V trimmed by 7 bases and J by 10 bases, 7 bases remained unmatched. The CDR3: CASTLTGRSPLHF. The CDR3 region has the DNA TGTGCCAGCACATTGACAGGGAGGTCACCCCTCCACTTT.